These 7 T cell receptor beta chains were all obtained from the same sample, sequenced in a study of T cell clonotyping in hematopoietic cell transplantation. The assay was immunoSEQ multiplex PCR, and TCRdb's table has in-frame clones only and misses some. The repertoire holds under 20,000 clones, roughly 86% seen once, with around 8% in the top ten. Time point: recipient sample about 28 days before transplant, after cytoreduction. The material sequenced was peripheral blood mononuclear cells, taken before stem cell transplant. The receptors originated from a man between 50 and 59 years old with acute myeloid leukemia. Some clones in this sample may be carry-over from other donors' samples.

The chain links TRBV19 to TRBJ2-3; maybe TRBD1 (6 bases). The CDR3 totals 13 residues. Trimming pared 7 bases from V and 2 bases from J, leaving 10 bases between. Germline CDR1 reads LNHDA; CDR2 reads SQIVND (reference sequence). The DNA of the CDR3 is TGTGCCAGTACCAACAGGGTCACAGATACGCAGTATTTT. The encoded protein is CASTNRVTDTQYF.

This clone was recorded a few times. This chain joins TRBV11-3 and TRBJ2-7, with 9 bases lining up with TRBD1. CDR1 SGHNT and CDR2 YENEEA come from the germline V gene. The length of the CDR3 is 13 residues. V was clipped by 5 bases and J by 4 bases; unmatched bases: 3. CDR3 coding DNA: TGTGCCAGCAGCCGGGACAGGGAGTACGAGCAGTACTTC. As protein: CASSRDREYEQYF.

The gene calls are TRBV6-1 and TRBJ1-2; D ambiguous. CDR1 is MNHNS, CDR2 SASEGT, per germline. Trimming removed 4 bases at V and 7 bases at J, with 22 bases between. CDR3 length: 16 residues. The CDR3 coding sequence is TGTGCCAGCAGTGCGCTGATCAGGTCCCCGAAGTCTGGCTACACCTTC. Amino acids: CASSALIRSPKSGYTF.

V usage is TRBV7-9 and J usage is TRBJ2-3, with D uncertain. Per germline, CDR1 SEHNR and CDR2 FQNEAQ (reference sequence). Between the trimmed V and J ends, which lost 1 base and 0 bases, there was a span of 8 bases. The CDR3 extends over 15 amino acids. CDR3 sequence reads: CASSLGQASTDTQYF. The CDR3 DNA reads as TGTGCCAGCAGCTTAGGCCAGGCCAGCACAGATACGCAGTATTTT.

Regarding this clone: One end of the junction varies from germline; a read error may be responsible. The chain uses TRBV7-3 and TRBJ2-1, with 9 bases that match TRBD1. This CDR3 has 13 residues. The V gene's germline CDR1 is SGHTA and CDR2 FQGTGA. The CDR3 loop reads CASSRPPGQGRLF. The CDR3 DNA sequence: TGTGCCAGCAGCCGACCGCCGGGACAGGGCCGGCTCTTC.

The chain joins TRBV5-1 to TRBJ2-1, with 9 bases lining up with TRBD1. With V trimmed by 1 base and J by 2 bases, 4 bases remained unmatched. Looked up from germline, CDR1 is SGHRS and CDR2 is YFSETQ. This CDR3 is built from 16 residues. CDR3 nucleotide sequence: TGCGCCAGCAGCTTGCTAGGGGACAGGGCCTACAATGAGCAGTTCTTC. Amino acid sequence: CASSLLGDRAYNEQFF.

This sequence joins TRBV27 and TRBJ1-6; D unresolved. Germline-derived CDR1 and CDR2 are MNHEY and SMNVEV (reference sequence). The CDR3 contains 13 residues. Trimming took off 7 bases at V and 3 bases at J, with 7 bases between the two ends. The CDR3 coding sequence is TGTGCCAGCAAGGAGGTCTATAATTCACCCCTCCACTTT. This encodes CASKEVYNSPLHF.